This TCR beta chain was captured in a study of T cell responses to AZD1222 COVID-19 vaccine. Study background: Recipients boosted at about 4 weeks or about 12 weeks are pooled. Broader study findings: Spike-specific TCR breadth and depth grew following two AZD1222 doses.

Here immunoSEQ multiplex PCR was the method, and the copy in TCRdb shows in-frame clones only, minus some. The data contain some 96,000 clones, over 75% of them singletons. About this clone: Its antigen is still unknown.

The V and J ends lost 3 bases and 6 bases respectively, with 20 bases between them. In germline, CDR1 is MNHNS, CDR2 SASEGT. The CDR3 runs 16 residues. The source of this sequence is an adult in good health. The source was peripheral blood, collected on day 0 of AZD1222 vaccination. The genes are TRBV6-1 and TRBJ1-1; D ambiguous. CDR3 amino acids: CASSDSGVAFQSEAFF. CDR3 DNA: TGTGCCAGCAGTGACAGCGGAGTAGCCTTCCAGTCTGAAGCTTTCTTT.